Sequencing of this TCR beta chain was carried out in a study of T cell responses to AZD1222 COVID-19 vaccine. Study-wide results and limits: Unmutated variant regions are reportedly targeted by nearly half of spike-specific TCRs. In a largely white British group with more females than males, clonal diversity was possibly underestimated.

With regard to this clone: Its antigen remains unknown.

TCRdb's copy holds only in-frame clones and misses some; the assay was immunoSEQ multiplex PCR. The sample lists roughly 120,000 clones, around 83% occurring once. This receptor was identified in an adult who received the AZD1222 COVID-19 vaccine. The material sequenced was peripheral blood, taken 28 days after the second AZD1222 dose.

CDR3 sequence (DNA): TGTGCCAGCAGTATGGACAGGGCGCTGACGTGGGAGACCCAGTACTTC. This sequence encodes CASSMDRALTWETQYF. The rearrangement joins TRBV27 to TRBJ2-5, with 8 bases fitting TRBD1. The germline V gene has CDR1 MNHEY and CDR2 SMNVEV (reference sequence). This CDR3 has 16 residues. Trimming cost V 5 bases and J 5 bases; bases outside gene matches: 13.